This TCR beta chain was recorded in a study of blood T cell repertoires in COVID-19. Per the study methods: Estimation of nucleated cell counts relied on the amplification of reference gene primers. Repertoires were generated with immunoSEQ multiplex PCR, while TCRdb's copy carries only in-frame clones and drops some. The DNA was the basis for D and trimming; V, J and clone size are from that table. The data hold approximately 220,000 clones, with 80% to 90% observed a single time. Trimming removed 4 bases at V and 1 base at J, with 8 bases between. The CDR3 length is 15 residues. Germline V lookup: CDR1 LGHNA, CDR2 YSLEER.

The receptor comes from a woman aged 45-59 years who had been exposed to COVID-19. The source material was PBMCs or T cells enriched from blood (not recorded which). The chain links TRBV4-3 to TRBJ1-6; D perhaps matches TRBD1 (5 bases). CDR3 residues: CASSPRASYNSPLHF. CDR3 DNA: TGCGCCAGCAGCCCCAGGGCGTCCTATAATTCACCCCTCCACTTT.